This T cell receptor (beta chain) was found in a study of blood T cell repertoires in COVID-19. Sequencing was performed with immunoSEQ multiplex PCR; in TCRdb, only in-frame clones are kept and a portion is missing. This sample carries 500,000 or so clones, about nine tenths of them seen once, and the ten largest clones take around 0.64%. Germline CDR1 MDHEN, CDR2 SYDVKM. This CDR3 comprises 14 residues. Trimming pared 6 bases from V and 4 bases from J, leaving 15 bases between. Participant reports of clinical history set cohort assignment. The material sequenced was PBMCs or T cells enriched from blood (not recorded which). The clonotype comes from a woman aged 18-29 years who had recovered from COVID-19. The gene calls are TRBV28 and TRBJ1-1, with a weak D call TRBD1 (6 bases). CDR3 DNA: TGTGCCAGCAGGACCACAGGGTTCGGCACTGAAGCTTTCTTT. It specifies CASRTTGFGTEAFF.